A single sample is the source of the 30 T cell receptor beta chains below, sequenced in a study of graft-versus-host responses after intestinal transplantation. Method: immunoSEQ multiplex PCR; TCRdb's copy keeps in-frame clones and lacks some. The sample includes 10,000 or so clones, approximately 30% of them seen just once. This sample comprised alloreactive CD4+ T cells from a mixed lymphocyte reaction culture, obtained before transplantation. Indicated subset: CFSE-low proliferating T cells sorted from approximately 6-day pre-transplant mixed lymphocyte reaction (GvH or HvG direction). These receptor sequences come from a human patient who was an organ donor for intestinal transplantation.

This clone was observed a handful of times. This rearrangement joins TRBV29-1 to TRBJ1-4, with 10 bases matching TRBD1. The CDR3 runs to 13 residues. The junction had 7 bases not matched to a gene; V was cut back by 7 bases and J by 8 bases. Germline values: CDR1 SQVTM, CDR2 ANQGSEA. CDR3 bases: TGCAGCGCTCGGACAGGGGGAAGCGAAAAACTGTTTTTT. Its protein product is CSARTGGSEKLFF.

This clone showed up just a few times. A far more abundant clone sits one base away, making this likely a read error. The CDR3 protein is CASSARGGYNSPLHF. In DNA form, the CDR3 reads TGTGCCAGCAGTGCCCGGGGAGGCTATAATTCACCCCTCCACTTT. J is TRBJ1-6 and V is TRBV28; D not certain. V gave up 5 bases and J gave up 3 bases, with 11 bases separating them. The CDR3 extends over 15 amino acids. CDR1 and CDR2 (germline): MDHEN, SYDVKM.

The chain recombines TRBV28 with TRBJ2-1; D is ambiguous. Germline assignment: CDR1 MDHEN and CDR2 SYDVKM. The length of the CDR3 is 12 residues. V was cut by 4 bases and J by 7 bases, with 8 bases left in between. CDR3 amino acids: CASSSYSNEQFF. CDR3 in DNA: TGTGCCAGCAGTTCGTATTCGAATGAGCAGTTCTTC.

The CDR3 DNA reads as TGTGCCAGCAGCGTCATGGTGAACACTGAAGCTTTCTTT. Translated, it gives CASSVMVNTEAFF. V gene TRBV9 combines with J gene TRBJ1-1; D is unresolved. The CDR3 has 13 residues. Trimming took off 2 bases at V and 0 bases at J, with 5 bases between the two ends. Germline CDR1 is SGDLS and CDR2 is YYNGEE.

The chain combines TRBV21-1 with TRBJ1-1; the table's D call, TRBD1, has no DNA check behind it. TRBV21-1 is flagged as a pseudogene. The CDR3 runs 13 residues. CDR3 region: CASSRQGNTEAFF. The CDR3 DNA reads TGTGCCAGCAGCAGACAGGGGAACACTGAAGCTTTCTTT.

The chain couples TRBV7-3 to TRBJ2-3; D remains unclear. V was pared by 2 bases and J by 4 bases, with 13 bases between. CDR3 length: 15 amino acids. Looked up from germline, CDR1 is SGHTA and CDR2 is FQGTGA. The CDR3, as DNA: TGTGCCAGCAGCTTAGCCCTTCCAGCAGCAGATACGCAGTATTTT. Protein sequence: CASSLALPAADTQYF. The whole variable domain, filled in from reference TRBV7-3 and TRBJ2-3, reads GAGVSQTPSNKVTEKGKYVELRCDPISGHTALYWYRQSLGQGPEFLIYFQGTGAADDSGLPNDRFFAVRPEGSVSTLKIQRTERGDSAVYLCASSLALPAADTQYFGPGTRLTVL.

The chain carries TRBV19 and TRBJ1-2; 8 bases line up with TRBD1. CDR3 length: 14 residues. The J segment lost 4 bases and the V segment lost 4 bases, leaving 5 bases of the junction unmatched. CDR1 and CDR2 (germline): LNHDA, SQIVND (reference sequence). The CDR3 sequence is CASSTDREAYGYTF. As DNA, the CDR3 is TGTGCCAGTAGTACGGACAGGGAGGCCTATGGCTACACCTTC.

By share, this clone ranks as medium-sized (0.01 to 0.1%). This chain connects TRBV5-6 to TRBJ1-1; possibly TRBD1 for D (5 bases). Germline lookup yields CDR1 SGHDT and CDR2 YYEEEE. CDR3 size: 12 residues. Between the trimmed V and J ends, which lost 2 bases and 7 bases, there was a span of 9 bases. The CDR3 nucleotides read TGTGCCAGCAGCTTTGGGGGACTTGAAGCTTTCTTT. Its protein is CASSFGGLEAFF.

This clone has only a few counts. The rearrangement links TRBV11-1 to TRBJ1-2, with D unclear. This CDR3 comprises 13 residues. Germline V gives CDR1 SGHAT, CDR2 FQDESV (reference sequence). Trimming took 5 bases from V and 4 from J, leaving 11 bases between them. DNA of the CDR3: TGTGCCAGCAGCCATGACGGATTCTATGGCTACACCTTC. It codes for CASSHDGFYGYTF.

The chain joins TRBV5-1 to TRBJ2-3; D is unresolved. The CDR3 length is 16 residues. Germline CDR1 and CDR2: SGHRS and YFSETQ. V dropped 4 bases and J dropped 6 bases, with 21 bases sitting between them. The CDR3 nucleotides read TGCGCCAGCAGCCCCGAGGTGGGCTTACAAGCGGATACGCAGTATTTT. Translated, it gives CASSPEVGLQADTQYF.

This chain connects TRBV9 to TRBJ2-7, with D tentatively TRBD1 (5 bases). Trimming cost V 4 bases and J 5 bases, with 16 bases left between them. In germline, CDR1 is SGDLS, CDR2 YYNGEE. This CDR3 is 14 amino acids long. The CDR3 reads CASSSMDKVDEQYF. DNA for the CDR3: TGTGCCAGCAGCTCAATGGACAAGGTAGACGAGCAGTACTTC. Together with reference TRBV9 and TRBJ2-7, the CDR3 gives the full variable domain: DSGVTQTPKHLITATGQRVTLRCSPRSGDLSVYWYQQSLDQGLQFLIQYYNGEERAKGNILERFSAQQFPDLHSELNLSSLELGDSALYFCASSSMDKVDEQYFGPGTRLTVT.

In its sample, this clone was seen a few times. The genes are TRBV7-9 and TRBJ1-2; perhaps TRBD1 as D (5 bases). This CDR3 region has 14 residues. Trimming took 1 base from V and 8 from J, leaving 14 bases between them. CDR1 and CDR2 from the germline V gene are SEHNR and FQNEAQ (reference sequence). The DNA of the CDR3 is TGTGCCAGCAGCTTAGAGGCAGAGGGGAGAGGCTACACCTTC. Its translation is CASSLEAEGRGYTF.

V and J are TRBV2 and TRBJ1-3, with D maybe TRBD1 (5 bases). Trimming left V 5 bases short and J 8 bases short, with 25 bases between. The CDR3 spans 17 residues. Germline V gene data show CDR1 as SNHLY and CDR2 as FYNNEI. The CDR3 nucleotides read TGTGCCAGCAGTCCGCGGGACGGAGGATCATACCTCGACACCATATATTTT. Translated, it gives CASSPRDGGSYLDTIYF. Filled out from reference TRBV2 and TRBJ1-3, the complete variable domain reads EPEVTQTPSHQVTQMGQEVILRCVPISNHLYFYWYRQILGQKVEFLVSFYNNEISEKSEIFDDQFSVERPDGSNFTLKIRSTKLEDSAMYFCASSPRDGGSYLDTIYFGEGSWLTVV.

This clone was detected a few times. The chain joins TRBV9 to TRBJ2-1; 9 nucleotides line up with TRBD1. Per germline, CDR1 SGDLS and CDR2 YYNGEE. The CDR3 runs 15 residues. V was pared by 0 bases and J by 10 bases, with 8 bases of the junction left unmatched. The CDR3 is CASSVAGTGFREQFF. DNA for the CDR3: TGTGCCAGCAGCGTAGCTGGGACAGGGTTTCGAGAGCAGTTCTTC.

The chain has TRBV2 and TRBJ2-5, with D unresolved. The CDR3 has 13 amino acids. V was cut by 5 bases and J by 1 base, with 8 bases left in between. Germline-derived CDR1 and CDR2 are SNHLY and FYNNEI. The CDR3 loop is CASSPNGQETQYF. CDR3 DNA: TGTGCCAGCAGTCCTAACGGCCAAGAGACCCAGTACTTC.

By sample fraction, this clone is medium-sized. DNA of the CDR3: TGCGCCAGCAGCTTGGCCAGGGACTATGGCTACACCTTC. It translates to CASSLARDYGYTF. V and J are TRBV5-1 and TRBJ1-2, with a tentative D call TRBD1 (5 bases). The CDR3 is made up of 13 amino acids. From germline, CDR1 is SGHRS and CDR2 YFSETQ. V lost 0 bases, J lost 3 bases, and 6 bases lay in between.

This chain connects TRBV28 to TRBJ1-4; D may be TRBD1 (6 bases). The CDR3 is made up of 15 amino acids. With 6 bases removed from V and 7 bases from J, the gap between germline ends came to 18 bases. Germline values: CDR1 MDHEN, CDR2 SYDVKM. CDR3 loop: CASRRTQGSGEKLFF. The CDR3 DNA is TGTGCCAGCAGGCGGACACAGGGATCGGGTGAAAAACTGTTTTTT.

This clone was seen only a few times. The gene calls are TRBV6-6 and TRBJ2-7; TRBD1 matches 9 bases. The junction had 3 bases not matched to a gene; V was cut back by 7 bases and J by 2 bases. The CDR3 has 13 amino acids. The germline V gene has CDR1 MNHNY and CDR2 SVGAGI (reference sequence). CDR3 protein: CASNRDRAYEQYF. Written as DNA, the CDR3 is TGTGCCAGCAATCGGGACAGGGCCTACGAGCAGTACTTC.

In DNA, the CDR3 is TGTGCCAGCACACAAGCGGGGGGTTACAATGAGCAGTTCTTC. Its protein is CASTQAGGYNEQFF. This chain connects TRBV6-1 to TRBJ2-1; 9 bases fit TRBD2. Germline CDR1 and CDR2: MNHNS and SASEGT. V lost 7 bases and J lost 4; bases outside the gene matches: 5. This CDR3 is built from 14 residues.

This clone is deemed medium-sized. The chain combines TRBV27 with TRBJ1-6; D might be TRBD1 (6 bases). Germline lookup yields CDR1 MNHEY and CDR2 SMNVEV (reference sequence). This CDR3 spans 13 amino acids. V dropped 0 bases and J dropped 16 bases, with 13 bases sitting between them. The DNA of the CDR3 is TGTGCCAGCAGTTTATCAAGGGGGGCCTTACTCCACTTT. Its protein product is CASSLSRGALLHF.

This chain connects TRBV9 to TRBJ2-1, with 9 bases matching TRBD1. The CDR3 has 15 amino acids. Germline V gene data show CDR1 as SGDLS and CDR2 as YYNGEE. V trimming: 3 bases; J trimming: 4 bases; junction bases outside the gene matches: 5. The CDR3 DNA sequence: TGTGCCAGCAGCGGTGGGACAGGGCCTTACAATGAGCAGTTCTTC. Encoded protein: CASSGGTGPYNEQFF.

The chain joins TRBV9 to TRBJ2-3; the D gene is possibly TRBD1 (6 bases). V lost 2 bases, J lost 4 bases, and 14 bases lay in between. Germline CDR1 SGDLS, CDR2 YYNGEE. The CDR3 consists of 15 residues. The CDR3 nucleotides are TGTGCCAGCAGCGTCGGGACACCTTCGGCAGATACGCAGTATTTT. This encodes CASSVGTPSADTQYF.

This clone turned up a few times. CDR3 amino acids: CASSQDPDWGQETQYF. CDR3 DNA: TGTGCCAGCAGCCAAGATCCCGACTGGGGCCAAGAGACCCAGTACTTC. This chain joins TRBV4-2 and TRBJ2-5, with no clear D. Germline-derived CDR1 and CDR2 are LGHNA and YNFKEQ. V was pared by 0 bases and J by 1 base, with 12 bases between. The CDR3 spans 16 residues.

About this clone: The sample carries other DNA sequences with the same CDR3. V is TRBV25-1 and J is TRBJ1-1; D ambiguous. Germline CDR1 MGHDK, CDR2 SYGVNS. CDR3 length equals 13 residues. V gave up 3 bases and J gave up 0 bases, with 5 bases separating them. CDR3 nucleotides: TGTGCCAGCAGTGATGGGATGAACACTGAAGCTTTCTTT. It is translated as CASSDGMNTEAFF.

This clone has more than one count but fewer than ten. The CDR3 loop is CASTLAPGQRDEQYF. CDR3 DNA sequence: TGTGCCAGCACCCTCGCTCCCGGACAGAGGGACGAGCAGTACTTC. The chain couples TRBV28 to TRBJ2-7, with a tentative D call TRBD1 (6 bases). CDR3 length: 15 amino acids. Between the trimmed V and J ends, which lost 7 bases and 5 bases, there was a span of 21 bases. Germline V CDR1 and CDR2: MDHEN, SYDVKM.

V usage is TRBV19 and J usage is TRBJ1-2, with a possible D match to TRBD1 (5 bases). From germline, CDR1 is LNHDA and CDR2 SQIVND (reference sequence). Trimming removed 7 bases from V and 7 bases from J, with 13 bases in between. The CDR3 totals 12 residues. The DNA for the CDR3 is TGTGCCAGTACAGGCACCCAGGGTGGCTACACCTTC. This translates into CASTGTQGGYTF.

J is TRBJ1-6 and V is TRBV6-1; D not resolved. The CDR3 loop spans 17 amino acids. The germline gives CDR1 MNHNS, CDR2 SASEGT. Trimming took 2 bases from V and 1 from J, leaving 12 bases between them. CDR3 in amino acids: CASSEIFQGSYNSPLHF. The CDR3 bases are TGTGCCAGCAGTGAAATTTTTCAAGGGTCCTATAATTCACCCCTCCACTTT.

This clone has more than one count but fewer than ten. This sequence joins TRBV15 and TRBJ1-2; TRBD1 agrees at 7 bases. The germline CDR1 and CDR2 sequences are LNHNV and YYDKDF (reference sequence). This CDR3 has 14 residues. Losses at the gene ends were 5 bases for V and 1 base for J; bases not matched to a gene: 4. The CDR3 sequence is CATSWDSGNYGYTF. The CDR3 DNA sequence: TGTGCCACCAGCTGGGACAGCGGTAACTATGGCTACACCTTC.

The chain joins TRBV2 to TRBJ1-5; no clear D gene. V was shortened by 6 bases and J by 5 bases, with 14 bases between the two germline ends. Germline V lookup: CDR1 SNHLY, CDR2 FYNNEI. This CDR3 spans 14 amino acids. The CDR3 spells CASRKSEGYQPQHF. CDR3 DNA: TGTGCCAGCAGAAAAAGTGAAGGGTATCAGCCCCAGCATTTT. The full variable domain, rest sourced from reference TRBV2 and TRBJ1-5, is EPEVTQTPSHQVTQMGQEVILRCVPISNHLYFYWYRQILGQKVEFLVSFYNNEISEKSEIFDDQFSVERPDGSNFTLKIRSTKLEDSAMYFCASRKSEGYQPQHFGDGTRLSIL.

The V gene is TRBV6-6, the J gene TRBJ1-6, with no clear D. This CDR3 comprises 16 residues. Germline values: CDR1 MNHNY, CDR2 SVGAGI (reference sequence). V was trimmed by 0 bases and J by 4 bases, leaving 10 bases between them. The CDR3 DNA follows: TGTGCCAGCAGTTACTCGCCGGACTCTTATAATTCACCCCTCCACTTT. Residues: CASSYSPDSYNSPLHF.